These T cell receptor beta chains were read from a single sample in a study of blood T cell repertoires in COVID-19. TCRdb keeps only in-frame clones here, not all; method: immunoSEQ multiplex PCR. This sample yields fewer than 200,000 clones, of which just over 85% are seen a single time; around 9% belongs to the top ten. Sequencing was carried out using peripheral blood. The receptors come from a man aged 50 to 60 with active or convalescent COVID-19. CDR3s include the opening cysteine and the closing phenylalanine or tryptophan. Fields, in order: V gene, J gene, D gene, clone size, CDR3 DNA, CDR3 protein. A D gene is named only where the DNA matches it firmly. Some rows have no size entry. The others give once, few or many, or a class for an expanded clone.

TRBV2	TRBJ1-6	-	-	TGTGCCAGCAGTGTTTTCGGACAGATAGCTTCACCCCTCCACTTT	CASSVFGQIASPLHF
TRBV19	TRBJ1-2	-	-	TGTGCCAGTAGTATAGATTTGCAGGCGCGGGGAGGCTACACCTTC	CASSIDLQARGGYTF
TRBV5-4	TRBJ2-7	TRBD1	few	TGTGCCAGCAGCATAGGACAGGGAGGATACTACGAGCAGTACTTC	CASSIGQGGYYEQYF
TRBV11-2	TRBJ2-2	-	-	TGTGCCAGCCGTCGACAGGGAGGTTGGGAGCTGTTTTTT	CASRRQGGWELFF
TRBV7-9	TRBJ2-1	-	many	TGTGCCAGCAGCTTAACATACGGGACCTACAATGAGCAGTTCTTC	CASSLTYGTYNEQFF
TRBV10-1	TRBJ1-1	-	-	TGCGCCAGCAGTGAGGACGTGGGGAGGACTGAAGCTTTCTTT	CASSEDVGRTEAFF
TRBV19	TRBJ2-1	TRBD1	few	TGTGCCAGTAGTGTGGACAGGTTGTCACCCGGGAAGTTCTTC	CASSVDRLSPGKFF
TRBV27	TRBJ2-7	TRBD2	-	TGTGCCAGCAGCTCCGGGACTAGCGGGCCTCCGGCGTACTTC	CASSSGTSGPPAYF
TRBV30	TRBJ1-1	TRBD1	-	TGTGCCTGGACACGGACAGGGGCTTACACTGAAGCTTTCTTT	CAWTRTGAYTEAFF
TRBV18	TRBJ2-3	TRBD1	-	TGTGCCAGCTCACCACCGACAGGGGGCATGAACACAGATACGCAGTATTTT	CASSPPTGGMNTDTQYF
TRBV18	TRBJ2-5	TRBD1	-	TGTGCCAGCTCACCGGGGACAGGGCAGGAGACCCAGTACTTC	CASSPGTGQETQYF
TRBV24-1	TRBJ2-1	TRBD2	-	TGTGCCACCAGTGATGTTAGCGGGAGGGCCGACAATGAGCAGTTCTTC	CATSDVSGRADNEQFF
TRBV5-4	TRBJ1-2	-	-	TGTGCCAGCAGCTTTGGAGGGGCCTATGGCTACACCTTC	CASSFGGAYGYTF
TRBV5-1	TRBJ2-3	-	-	TGCGCCAGCAGCCCCGGGAGAAACACAGATACGCAGTATTTT	CASSPGRNTDTQYF
TRBV2	TRBJ2-2	-	-	TGTGCCAGCGGTCGGGGTTCTGGCGGGGAGCTGTTTTTT	CASGRGSGGELFF
TRBV4-1	TRBJ2-1	TRBD2	-	TGCGCCAGCAGCCAAGGGATTTTGAGGCGGGAGGCATCGAATGAGCAGTTCTTC	CASSQGILRREASNEQFF
TRBV19	TRBJ2-1	-	-	TGTGCCAGTAGTATTGGGGAGGATGAGCAGTTCTTC	CASSIGEDEQFF
TRBV29-1	TRBJ1-2	-	-	TGCAGCGTTCACCACAGGGAAAGGGGCACCTTC	CSVHHRERGTF
TRBV6-4	TRBJ2-3	-	-	TGTGCCAGCCGAGGGAAAAGGCGAACAGATACGCAGTATTTT	CASRGKRRTDTQYF
TRBV27	TRBJ1-1	-	-	TGTGCCAGCAGTCTGCTCCCGGGACAAAAAAAAACTGAAGCTTTCTTT	CASSLLPGQKKTEAFF
TRBV7-9	TRBJ1-2	TRBD1	-	TGTGCCAGCAGCTTAGCGGAGGGGGCGAGCTATGGCTACACCTTC	CASSLAEGASYGYTF
TRBV10-2	TRBJ2-5	-	-	TGCGCCAGCAGTGAAGTTTCGAGAGAGACCCAGTACTTC	CASSEVSRETQYF
TRBV19	TRBJ1-4	TRBD1	-	TGTGCCAGCATTCAGGGGGCGCCTACTAATGAAAAACTGTTTTTT	CASIQGAPTNEKLFF
TRBV7-2	TRBJ1-3	-	-	TGTGCCAGCTGGTCAGGGGAGGGTGGAAACACCATATATTTT	CASWSGEGGNTIYF
TRBV6-5	TRBJ1-1	-	-	TGTGCCAGCAGTTCCCCGGGACAATACACTGAAGCTTTCTTT	CASSSPGQYTEAFF
TRBV5-1	TRBJ2-5	TRBD1	-	TGCGCCAGCAGCCTGGACAGGGACGGGACCCAGTACTTC	CASSLDRDGTQYF
TRBV3-1/TRBV3-2	TRBJ2-7	TRBD1	once	TGTGCCAGCAGCCAACCCGGGACAGTCAGGGCACAATACGAGCAGTACTTC	CASSQPGTVRAQYEQYF
TRBV18	TRBJ2-7	TRBD1	-	TGTGCCAGCTCACCACTTCCGGGACAGGGTCTGTTCGGTGGACTCGAGCAGTACTTC	CASSPLPGQGLFGGLEQYF
TRBV29-1	TRBJ1-2	-	-	TGCAGCGTTGAAAGGGAGCCACGGGGCTACACCTTC	CSVEREPRGYTF
TRBV28	TRBJ1-2	-	-	TGTGCCAGCAAGCAGGGAGGTAACTATGGCTACACCTTC	CASKQGGNYGYTF
TRBV6-5	TRBJ1-1	-	once	TGTGCCAGCAGGACAGGAGTGAACACTGAAGCTTTCTTT	CASRTGVNTEAFF
TRBV6-2/TRBV6-3	TRBJ1-5	-	-	TGTGCCAGCAGTCCCGGGGGAGGAAACAATCAGCCCCAGCATTTT	CASSPGGGNNQPQHF
TRBV4-1	TRBJ1-5	TRBD1	-	TGCGCCAGCAGCCAGGAGACAGGGTTAAGCAATCAGCCCCAGCATTTT	CASSQETGLSNQPQHF
TRBV7-9	TRBJ2-4	-	-	TGTGCCAGCAGCTTAGGTGGACAGCTAGCCAAAAACATTCAGTACTTC	CASSLGGQLAKNIQYF
TRBV5-4	TRBJ1-3	TRBD1	-	TGTGCCAGCAGCTGGGACAGGGCTGGAAACACCATATATTTT	CASSWDRAGNTIYF
TRBV5-5	TRBJ2-2	-	-	TGTGCCAGCAGCTTGGCACTCGGGGAGCTGTTTTTT	CASSLALGELFF
TRBV19	TRBJ2-7	TRBD2	-	TGTGCCAGTACCCAGTCGTTAGCGGGGCTTTACGAGCAGTACTTC	CASTQSLAGLYEQYF
TRBV11-2	TRBJ2-5	TRBD1	-	TGTGCCAGCAGCTTCTGGACAGGGGTTGTTCAAGAGACCCAGTACTTC	CASSFWTGVVQETQYF
TRBV5-5	TRBJ2-1	-	-	TGTGCCAGCAGCGAGGACAGCTTACGAGGTAATGAGCAGTTCTTC	CASSEDSLRGNEQFF
TRBV2	TRBJ2-1	-	-	TGTGCCAGCCAGGTGACAGAATACAATGAGCAGTTCTTC	CASQVTEYNEQFF
TRBV5-1	TRBJ2-2	TRBD1	-	TGCGCCAGCAGTTGGCAGGGGGCAGGGACCGGGGAGCTGTTTTTT	CASSWQGAGTGELFF
TRBV4-2	TRBJ1-1	-	-	TGTGCCAGCAGCCATCCTACTCGGGTTGAAGCTTTCTTT	CASSHPTRVEAFF
TRBV6-5	TRBJ2-1	TRBD1	-	TGTGCCAGCAATCTAAAGGGGGCAATGGTCAATGAGCAGTTCTTC	CASNLKGAMVNEQFF
TRBV10-1	TRBJ1-3	TRBD1	many	TGCGCCAGCAGGGGGACAGGGACGGACGGGACTGGAAACACCATATATTTT	CASRGTGTDGTGNTIYF
TRBV18	TRBJ2-7	TRBD2	-	TGTGCCAGCTCACCTCAGGGACTAGCGGGGTACGAGCAGTACTTC	CASSPQGLAGYEQYF
TRBV18	TRBJ1-1	TRBD1	-	TGTGCCAGCTCACCAGGGACAGGGATTGACACTGAAGCTTTCTTT	CASSPGTGIDTEAFF
TRBV7-2	TRBJ1-2	TRBD1	-	TGTGCCAGCAGGGACAGGTTAGATGGCTACACCTTC	CASRDRLDGYTF
TRBV7-9	TRBJ1-3	-	-	TGTGCCAGCAGCGGACAGTCCTCTTCGGGAAACACCATATATTTT	CASSGQSSSGNTIYF
TRBV27	TRBJ1-5	TRBD1	-	TGTGCCAGCAGTCTCGACAGGGATCAGCCCCAGCATTTT	CASSLDRDQPQHF
TRBV4-2	TRBJ2-1	-	-	TGTGCCAGCAGCCAAGATCAGGCGAGGGGAGGTGGGAATGAGCAGTTCTTC	CASSQDQARGGGNEQFF
TRBV6-1	TRBJ2-1	-	-	TGTGCCAGCAGTGAAGACAGTAGCTCCTACAATGAGCAGTTCTTC	CASSEDSSSYNEQFF
TRBV5-1	TRBJ2-2	-	-	TGCGCCAGCAGGAGGGTGACCACCGGGGAGCTGTTTTTT	CASRRVTTGELFF
TRBV10-3	TRBJ1-2	-	once	TGTGCCATCAGTGATGGGGCGGTTAGAGAAGGCTACACCTTC	CAISDGAVREGYTF
TRBV30	TRBJ1-6	-	-	TGTGCCTGGAGTTTAGACAGCCATAATTCACCCCTCCACTTT	CAWSLDSHNSPLHF
TRBV12-1	TRBJ2-3	-	once	TGTGCCAGCAGCGGATGTTCGTACGGGACTAGCGGGGGGAACACAGATACGCAGTATTTT	CASSGCSYGTSGGNTDTQYF
TRBV28	TRBJ1-1	-	few	TGTGCCAGCAGCCTCTTTCAGGCGAGTACTGAAGCTTTCTTT	CASSLFQASTEAFF